A selection of T cell receptor beta chains follows, all from one sample in a study of regulatory and conventional T cells in RAG deficiency. Profiling relied on immunoSEQ multiplex PCR, and the TCRdb table lists in-frame clones only, not all of them. The table has 34,000 or so clones, around nine tenths seen once. These data are also associated with another study on regulatory T cells.

The sequenced material came from CD8+ T cells sorted from blood. The receptors originated from a human donor in good health. The CDR3 runs from the conserved cysteine through the conserved F or W. The order of the fields is J gene, D gene, clone size, V gene, CDR3 protein, CDR3 DNA. D genes are given only for firm matches. Part of the rows lack a size; the others show once, few, many or a class for expanded clones.

j_call: TRBJ1-2
d_call: -
clone_size: -
v_call: TRBV27
cdr3_aa: CASSLAVNYGYTF
cdr3_nt: TGTGCCAGCAGTTTAGCCGTTAACTATGGCTACACCTTC

j_call: TRBJ1-2
d_call: -
clone_size: once
v_call: TRBV19
cdr3_aa: CASSTTRDRSYGYTF
cdr3_nt: TGTGCCAGTAGTACGACCAGGGACCGCAGCTATGGCTACACCTTC

j_call: TRBJ2-7
d_call: -
clone_size: few
v_call: TRBV28
cdr3_aa: CASSTPNLHYEQYF
cdr3_nt: TGTGCCAGCAGTACTCCTAACCTTCACTACGAGCAGTACTTC

j_call: TRBJ2-5
d_call: -
clone_size: few
v_call: TRBV4-1
cdr3_aa: CASSHYDRPQETQYF
cdr3_nt: TGCGCCAGCAGCCATTACGACAGGCCCCAAGAGACCCAGTACTTC

j_call: TRBJ1-4
d_call: -
clone_size: -
v_call: TRBV30
cdr3_aa: CAWTPFQGAGYEKLFF
cdr3_nt: TGTGCCTGGACCCCCTTTCAAGGGGCGGGGTATGAAAAACTGTTTTTT

j_call: TRBJ2-2
d_call: -
clone_size: -
v_call: TRBV5-8
cdr3_aa: CASSLRSVGGLNTGELFF
cdr3_nt: TGTGCCAGCAGCTTGCGGTCGGTTGGAGGTCTGAACACCGGGGAGCTGTTTTTT

j_call: TRBJ1-1
d_call: -
clone_size: -
v_call: TRBV5-6
cdr3_aa: CASSFVIGGRGLNEAFF
cdr3_nt: TGTGCCAGCAGCTTTGTTATTGGGGGGCGAGGATTGAATGAAGCTTTCTTT

j_call: TRBJ1-1
d_call: TRBD1
clone_size: -
v_call: TRBV28
cdr3_aa: CASRRTVGQGNTEAFF
cdr3_nt: TGTGCCAGCAGGAGGACAGTGGGACAGGGGAACACTGAAGCTTTCTTT

j_call: TRBJ2-2
d_call: TRBD2
clone_size: -
v_call: TRBV27
cdr3_aa: CASGLIGLAGAGGELFF
cdr3_nt: TGTGCCAGCGGCTTAATTGGACTAGCGGGAGCGGGCGGGGAGCTGTTTTTT

j_call: TRBJ2-7
d_call: -
clone_size: -
v_call: TRBV11-2
cdr3_aa: CASSTNRDTYEQYF
cdr3_nt: TGTGCCAGCAGCACCAACAGGGATACCTACGAGCAGTACTTC

j_call: TRBJ1-2
d_call: TRBD1
clone_size: -
v_call: TRBV11-2
cdr3_aa: CASSPDRAYHYGYTF
cdr3_nt: TGTGCCAGCAGTCCGGACAGGGCCTACCACTATGGCTACACCTTC

j_call: TRBJ1-1
d_call: -
clone_size: -
v_call: TRBV6-1
cdr3_aa: CASSPVYEVPPEAFF
cdr3_nt: TGTGCCAGCAGTCCCGTTTATGAGGTCCCCCCTGAAGCTTTCTTT

j_call: TRBJ2-7
d_call: -
clone_size: -
v_call: TRBV9
cdr3_aa: CASSPRTTGYEQYF
cdr3_nt: TGTGCCAGCAGCCCCCGTACAACGGGGTACGAGCAGTACTTC